The sequence of this TCR beta chain was determined in a study of CD8+CD57+ T cells in acquired aplastic anemia. The CDR3 is 13 residues long. Germline loops: CDR1 KGHDR, CDR2 SFDVKD. Trimming removed 0 bases at V and 5 bases at J, with 4 bases between. All sequencing subjects had displayed CD8+CD57+ cell expansion on flow cytometry. Patients were therapy-naive when their blood was sampled. For CDR3 and TCR beta VDJ profiling, genomic DNA was the template used. In TCRdb, the reads were re-called with MiXCR into one record per CDR3 protein. The sample includes more than 150,000 distinct CDR3 sequences, approximately 48% of them seen just once.

The chain uses TRBV24-1 and TRBJ1-5, with D unclear. The sample taken for sequencing was sorted CD4+, CD8+, or CD8+CD57+ T cells (not recorded which) from PBMCs. The sequence was obtained from a human donor with aplastic anemia. DNA of the CDR3: TGTGCCACCAGTGATTTGCCCCATCAGCCCCAGCATTTT. Translating it yields CATSDLPHQPQHF.